This T cell receptor (beta chain) was obtained from a study of neurological immune-mediated disorders (dated by TCRdb to about 2019). Regarding the study in general: Of the approximately 34 multiple sclerosis patients, some 31 had relapsing-remitting MS and 3 had secondary progressive MS. Alongside PBMC samples, the set of around 99 TCR-beta libraries contained longitudinal samples, technical triplicates, and paired CD4+ and CD8+ T-cell subsets that had been sorted. The cohort comprised some 71 subjects: approximately 15 HAM/TSP patients, some 35 multiple sclerosis patients and about 20 healthy controls. The study compared peripheral blood TCR-beta repertoires of HTLV-I-associated myelopathy (HAM/TSP) patients, multiple sclerosis patients and healthy controls using UMI-based sequencing.

cDNA was synthesized by template-switch 5'RACE using a primer carrying a 10-nucleotide random unique molecular identifier by which each TCR transcript was tagged. Every sequencing run covered 15-18 subjects and yielded more than 170 million TCR-beta sequences. Total RNA was extracted with the RNeasy kit. Using the KAPA Real-time Library Amplification kit, TCR-beta VDJ regions were amplified with primers for the TCR constant region and the 5'RACE anchor. A first PCR added sample indexes and Illumina adaptors, and a second PCR then raised library yield. After purification with Ampure beads, the TCR product of roughly 650 bp was size-selected on a 2% E-gel SizeSelection system. Before pooling, libraries had their quality checked on a Bioanalyzer, their concentration measured with Qubit, and their quantity determined with the Kapa Library Quantification kit. An Illumina HiSeq 2500 was used to sequence the libraries paired-end at 2 x 150 bp. To increase sequence diversity, about 23-32% phiX was spiked into each library pool. The authors processed their data as follows. Quality-filtered reads were processed with the UMI-based MiGEC pipeline, and over 75% of raw TCR sequences were removed by the MiGEC pipeline during error correction. IMGT germline references were used for alignment of VDJ genes, and clonotypes were defined by a unique CDR3 amino acid sequence together with V-J genes. Clonal expansion, Shannon diversity and CDR3 relatedness were evaluated with VDJtools (CalcPairwiseDistances, ClusterSamples), while phylogenetic trees were built in CLCbio workbench. Using coefficient-of-variation modelling across technical triplicates, the study counted a clone as expanded if it had at least 8 unique UMIs. Through fastp at Q25 and MiXCR, TCRdb rebuilt clones from the public reads, retaining in-frame beta chains. Each CDR3 protein appears once, grouped with its most common genes and DNA. These V and J calls rely on TCRdb rather than the paper's analysis. The sample includes about 55,000 distinct CDR3 sequences, with 4% observed a single time. Roughly 1.9% of the sample is held by the ten biggest clonotypes.

Taken from cysteine to phenylalanine, the CDR3 has 13 residues. The retained sequence is limited to the CDR3, 39 bases, with the frame set at the first base. V and J lose 7 bases and 0 bases, and a span of 9 bases separates them. For CDR1 and CDR2, the germline V gene lists SNHLY and FYNNEI. Sorted-subset TCR libraries were prepared from about a million sorted CD4+ or CD8+ T cells. The multiple sclerosis patients were enrolled in a US clinical protocol that used magnetic resonance imaging to evaluate disease progression. Peripheral blood was subjected to Ficoll-Hypaque density gradient centrifugation to isolate PBMCs, which were then cryopreserved in liquid nitrogen. The study also sequenced paired sorted CD4+ and CD8+ subsets from healthy controls, HAM/TSP patients and MS patients. The sample holds many counts of this clonotype. Its antigen has not been determined. The input lacks base qualities; no much larger clone sits a single base away.

Here is what the overall study found, with its caveats: The MS cluster showed no association with clinical or MRI features, and the authors stated that larger cohorts are needed. Phylogenetic analysis grouped repertoires from 18 of 34 MS patients into a cluster of related CDR3 sequences, suggesting a possible repertoire-level signature. The highest TCR clonal expansion was observed in HAM/TSP patients, whereas the lowest was observed in MS patients, even when compared with healthy controls. Across subjects, expanded clones never shared an identical CDR3 amino acid sequence, which suggests that the TCR-beta repertoires in every group were private.

Sequencing was done on a sample of CD4+ T cells from blood. The rearrangement combines TRBV2 with TRBJ1-1; the D gene remains uncertain. The clonotype originates from a woman aged 40-49 years with multiple sclerosis. For the CDR3, the sequence is CASTGGLNTEAFF. The DNA sequence is given as TGTGCCAGCACAGGCGGGCTGAACACTGAAGCTTTCTTT.